Below are 20 T cell receptor beta chains sequenced from a single sample in a study of shared clonotypes between healthy human individuals. Using immunoSEQ multiplex PCR, the repertoire was profiled, and TCRdb retains in-frame clones only, with some absent. The sample yields 550,000 to 700,000 clones, roughly 72% seen once. Sequenced material: memory CD4+ T cells sorted from blood. Subset defined: CD45RA-negative fraction. All receptors come from a woman aged 25-40 years in good health.

This clone was observed many times. This chain uses TRBV6-5 with TRBJ1-1; 10 bases fit TRBD1. V shed 6 bases, J shed 6 bases, and the junction held 7 bases outside the gene matches. This CDR3 has 14 amino acids. CDR1 MNHEY and CDR2 SVGAGI come from the germline V gene. CDR3 in DNA: TGTGCCAGCAGACCAGACAGGGGGCTATCTGAAGCTTTCTTT. Its translation is CASRPDRGLSEAFF.

The rearrangement uses TRBV2 and TRBJ1-2; 7 positions match TRBD1. This CDR3 region has 13 residues. Germline V lookup: CDR1 SNHLY, CDR2 FYNNEI. V shed 7 bases, J shed 4 bases, and the junction held 6 bases outside the gene matches. CDR3 sequence reads: CASITGVTYGYTF. The CDR3 DNA reads as TGTGCCAGCATCACAGGGGTTACCTATGGCTACACCTTC.

The V call is TRBV9, the J call TRBJ1-3, with a possible D match to TRBD1 (6 bases). V was trimmed by 3 bases and J by 3 bases, leaving 13 bases between them. Germline values: CDR1 SGDLS, CDR2 YYNGEE. The CDR3 spans 15 residues. CDR3 sequence (DNA): TGTGCCAGCAGCGCCCAGGGGATGAATGGAAACACCATATATTTT. This encodes CASSAQGMNGNTIYF.

As concerns this clone: A clone one base away is much larger, so this may be a read error. This chain links TRBV7-8 with TRBJ2-7; the D gene is possibly TRBD2 (5 bases). Looked up from germline, CDR1 is SGHVS and CDR2 is FQNEAQ. CDR3 length equals 13 residues. The germline V and J ends were trimmed by 0 bases and 2 bases, with 5 bases remaining between them. In DNA form, the CDR3 reads TGTGCCAGCAGCTTAGCGGGAGCCTACGAGCAGTACTTC. Translated: CASSLAGAYEQYF.

The chain joins TRBV30 to TRBJ1-4, with 10 bases lining up with TRBD1. The germline gives CDR1 GTSNPN, CDR2 SVGIG (reference sequence). The CDR3 contains 17 residues. V shed 3 bases and J 6 bases; nucleotides not matched to a gene: 13. DNA for the CDR3: TGTGCCTGGAGCGCCGGGACAGGGGTTATGTACGATGAAAAACTGTTTTTT. Encoded protein: CAWSAGTGVMYDEKLFF.

As concerns this clone: This sample also contains other DNA sequences that code for the same CDR3. The rearrangement joins TRBV5-1 to TRBJ2-6; maybe TRBD1 (6 bases). Trimming removed 2 bases from V and 0 bases from J, with 6 bases in between. This CDR3 has 15 residues. Germline V gene sequence: CDR1 SGHRS, CDR2 YFSETQ. CDR3 residues: CASSLGGSGANVLTF. CDR3 DNA: TGCGCCAGCAGCTTAGGGGGCTCTGGGGCCAACGTCCTGACTTTC.

V is TRBV6-6 and J is TRBJ1-1; a weak D match, TRBD1 (6 bases). The CDR3 has 13 residues. Germline values: CDR1 MNHNY, CDR2 SVGAGI (reference sequence). Trimming removed 4 bases from V and 10 bases from J, with 16 bases in between. CDR3 in DNA: TGTGCCAGCAGTTCTAGACAGGCCTCGGGAGCTTTCTTT. This encodes CASSSRQASGAFF.

This clone was found a few times. This chain uses TRBV7-9 with TRBJ2-1; D is tentatively TRBD1 or TRBD2 (5 bases each). From germline, CDR1 is SEHNR and CDR2 FQNEAQ (reference sequence). The V end lost 5 bases, the J end lost 0 bases, and 17 bases lay between the germline ends. The CDR3 runs 17 residues. CDR3 DNA: TGTGCCAGCAGCCGCGCCCTCCTGGGGACCTCCTACAATGAGCAGTTCTTC. Translation gives CASSRALLGTSYNEQFF. The whole variable domain, filled in from reference TRBV7-9 and TRBJ2-1, reads DTGVSQNPRHKITKRGQNVTFRCDPISEHNRLYWYRQTLGQGPEFLTYFQNEAQLEKSRLLSDRFSAERPKGSFSTLEIQRTEQGDSAMYLCASSRALLGTSYNEQFFGPGTRLTVL.

Notes on this clone: Other DNA sequences of this sample code for an identical CDR3. The CDR3 region is CAWSLGRNYEQYF. CDR3 bases: TGTGCCTGGAGTTTGGGCAGAAACTACGAGCAGTACTTC. This chain uses TRBV30 with TRBJ2-7; no clear D gene. V was clipped by 2 bases and J by 3 bases, with 11 bases between them. This CDR3 is built from 13 residues. Germline assignment: CDR1 GTSNPN and CDR2 SVGIG (reference sequence).

The rearrangement links TRBV7-9 to TRBJ1-5; D uncertain. The V end lost 4 bases, the J end lost 0 bases, and 10 bases lay between the germline ends. The germline CDR1 and CDR2 sequences are SEHNR and FQNEAQ (reference sequence). This CDR3 has 15 residues. The CDR3 coding sequence is TGTGCCAGCAGCTCGGACCCTATTAGCAATCAGCCCCAGCATTTT. Protein: CASSSDPISNQPQHF.

The chain has TRBV5-4 and TRBJ2-7, with 8 nucleotides matching TRBD1. Germline CDR1 is SGHNT and CDR2 is YYREEE (reference sequence). Trimming removed 3 bases from V and 7 bases from J; junction bases left unmatched: 9. This CDR3 is built from 14 residues. CDR3 amino acids: CASSSATGGREQYF. The CDR3 DNA follows: TGTGCCAGCAGCTCGGCTACAGGGGGAAGGGAGCAGTACTTC.

This clone was seen only once. V usage is TRBV6-1 and J usage is TRBJ1-3, with unresolved D. The V and J ends lost 3 bases and 7 bases respectively, with 13 bases between them. The CDR3 runs 14 residues. Germline V gene sequence: CDR1 MNHNS, CDR2 SASEGT. The chain's CDR3 is CASSDRSGRNTIYF. The DNA for the CDR3 is TGTGCCAGCAGTGACCGGTCCGGTCGGAACACCATATATTTT.

This clone has only one observation. This rearrangement joins TRBV5-4 to TRBJ1-2, with 7 bases that match TRBD1. This CDR3 is built from 15 residues. J gave up 0 bases and V 4 bases, and 6 bases lay outside the gene matches. CDR1 SGHNT and CDR2 YYREEE come from the germline V gene (reference sequence). The CDR3 sequence is CASSQDRVTNYGYTF. The CDR3 bases are TGTGCCAGCAGCCAAGACAGGGTTACTAACTATGGCTACACCTTC. The complete variable domain, with remaining parts taken from reference TRBV5-4 and TRBJ1-2, reads ETGVTQSPTHLIKTRGQQVTLRCSSQSGHNTVSWYQQALGQGPQFIFQYYREEENGRGNFPPRFSGLQFPNYSSELNVNALELDDSALYLCASSQDRVTNYGYTFGSGTRLTVV.

The gene calls are TRBV5-1 and TRBJ2-1, with D possibly being TRBD2 (5 bases). Trimming cost V 2 bases and J 9 bases, with 15 bases left between them. Germline CDR1 reads SGHRS; CDR2 reads YFSETQ. CDR3 length equals 14 residues. As DNA, the CDR3 is TGCGCCAGCAGCTTAGTGGTTGGGGAGAGTGAGCAGTTCTTC. Translating it yields CASSLVVGESEQFF.

This chain uses TRBV11-2 with TRBJ1-4; D remains ambiguous. This CDR3 is 11 amino acids long. The germline CDR1 and CDR2 sequences are SGHAT and FQNNGV. Trimming cost V 1 base and J 10 bases, with 4 bases left between them. As DNA, the CDR3 is TGTGCCAGCAGCTTAGGCGGAAAACTGTTTTTT. Its translation: CASSLGGKLFF.

The chain joins TRBV28 to TRBJ2-7, with 12 bases fitting TRBD2. Germline V gives CDR1 MDHEN, CDR2 SYDVKM. With 6 bases clipped from V and 4 bases from J, the junction kept 7 bases outside the gene matches. The CDR3 extends over 15 amino acids. The CDR3 coding sequence is TGTGCCAGCAGCCCTACGACTAGCGGGAGATACGAGCAGTACTTC. It yields the protein CASSPTTSGRYEQYF.

V gene TRBV6-5 combines with J gene TRBJ2-7; TRBD2 agrees at 8 bases. The CDR3 length is 16 residues. The trim removed 0 bases at V and 5 bases at J, leaving 9 bases unmatched. Germline loops: CDR1 MNHEY, CDR2 SVGAGI. CDR3 coding DNA: TGTGCCAGCAGTTACTCGATGGCTAGCGGGCCCGACGAGCAGTACTTC. Residues: CASSYSMASGPDEQYF.

This sequence joins TRBV7-9 and TRBJ2-3, with TRBD2 as a possible D gene (6 bases). Between the trimmed V and J ends, which lost 5 bases and 5 bases, there was a span of 11 bases. The CDR3 sequence is 13 residues long. Germline V gives CDR1 SEHNR, CDR2 FQNEAQ (reference sequence). In nucleotides, the CDR3 is TGTGCCAGCAGCCCCGGGGGAGGAGATACGCAGTATTTT. This sequence encodes CASSPGGGDTQYF.

J is TRBJ1-1 and V is TRBV25-1; a possible D gene is TRBD1 (5 bases). V shed 4 bases and J shed 5 bases, with 14 bases lying between them. Germline V gene data show CDR1 as MGHDK and CDR2 as SYGVNS. The CDR3 consists of 14 residues. The CDR3 region is CASSGKSGGTEAFF. The CDR3 nucleotides are TGTGCCAGCAGTGGGAAGTCGGGGGGTACTGAAGCTTTCTTT. The entire variable domain, with the rest obtained from reference TRBV25-1 and TRBJ1-1, is as follows: EADIYQTPRYLVIGTGKKITLECSQTMGHDKMYWYQQDPGMELHLIHYSYGVNSTEKGDLSSESTVSRIRTEHFPLTLESARPSHTSQYLCASSGKSGGTEAFFGQGTRLTVV.

The chain joins TRBV5-1 to TRBJ2-2; D remains ambiguous. V gave up 3 bases and J gave up 6 bases, with 15 bases separating them. Germline V gene data show CDR1 as SGHRS and CDR2 as YFSETQ. The CDR3 consists of 15 residues. The CDR3 DNA is TGCGCCAGCAGCTCGCGCCAGTTTGGGGCCGGGGAGCTGTTTTTT. Protein product: CASSSRQFGAGELFF.